The T cell receptor (beta chain) under discussion was sequenced for a study of T cell responses to AZD1222 COVID-19 vaccine. Profiled with immunoSEQ multiplex PCR; TCRdb holds only in-frame clones, not every one. The sample lists 95,000 to 100,000 clones, 90% occurring once. Germline CDR1 and CDR2: SGHRS and YFSETQ. Trimming pared 3 bases from V and 7 bases from J, leaving 14 bases between. The CDR3 spans 15 residues. The sequencing used peripheral blood, collected on day 0 of AZD1222 vaccination. This chain connects TRBV5-1 to TRBJ1-6, with D perhaps matching TRBD1 (6 bases). The TCR sequence derives from an adult in good health. CDR3 nucleotide sequence: TGCGCCAGCAGCTGGACAGTTTTGGGGAATTCACCCCTCCACTTT. The encoded protein is CASSWTVLGNSPLHF.